This TCR beta chain was identified during a study of blood T cell repertoires in COVID-19. V dropped 2 bases and J dropped 7 bases, with 9 bases sitting between them. Per the germline V gene, CDR1 is MNHNS and CDR2 is SASEGT. The CDR3 spans 14 residues. As handled by the study authors: Nucleated cell counts were estimated from reference gene primer amplification. Clones were read by immunoSEQ multiplex PCR, and TCRdb kept only the in-frame ones, dropping some. D and trimming come from the DNA, and the V and J calls and clone size come from that table. The data contain roughly 140,000 clones, around 87% of them singletons.

The chain joins TRBV6-1 to TRBJ1-6; TRBD1 might be the D (5 bases). Sequenced: peripheral blood. This receptor was identified in a woman in her sixties or seventies with active COVID-19. This chain's CDR3 is CASSEFQGNSPLHF. The CDR3 DNA reads TGTGCCAGCAGTGAATTCCAGGGCAATTCACCCCTCCACTTT.